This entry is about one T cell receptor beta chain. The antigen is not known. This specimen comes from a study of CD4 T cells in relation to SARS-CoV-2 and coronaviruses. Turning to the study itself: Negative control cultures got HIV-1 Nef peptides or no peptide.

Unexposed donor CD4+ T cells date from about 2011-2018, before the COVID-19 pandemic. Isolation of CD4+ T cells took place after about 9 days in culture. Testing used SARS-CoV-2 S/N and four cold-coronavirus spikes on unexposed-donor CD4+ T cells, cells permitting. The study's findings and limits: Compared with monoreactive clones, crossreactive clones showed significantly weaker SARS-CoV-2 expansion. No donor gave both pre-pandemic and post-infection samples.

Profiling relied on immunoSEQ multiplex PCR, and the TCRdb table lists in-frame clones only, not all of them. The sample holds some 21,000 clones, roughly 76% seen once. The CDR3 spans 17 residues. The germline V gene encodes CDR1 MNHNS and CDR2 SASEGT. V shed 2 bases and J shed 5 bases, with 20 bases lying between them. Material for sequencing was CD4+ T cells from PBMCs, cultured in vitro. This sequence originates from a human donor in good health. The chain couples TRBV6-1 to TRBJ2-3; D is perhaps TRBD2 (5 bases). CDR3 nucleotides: TGTGCCAGCAGTGAAATGTTGATGGGAGTGGGTGGAGATACGCAGTATTTT. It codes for CASSEMLMGVGGDTQYF.